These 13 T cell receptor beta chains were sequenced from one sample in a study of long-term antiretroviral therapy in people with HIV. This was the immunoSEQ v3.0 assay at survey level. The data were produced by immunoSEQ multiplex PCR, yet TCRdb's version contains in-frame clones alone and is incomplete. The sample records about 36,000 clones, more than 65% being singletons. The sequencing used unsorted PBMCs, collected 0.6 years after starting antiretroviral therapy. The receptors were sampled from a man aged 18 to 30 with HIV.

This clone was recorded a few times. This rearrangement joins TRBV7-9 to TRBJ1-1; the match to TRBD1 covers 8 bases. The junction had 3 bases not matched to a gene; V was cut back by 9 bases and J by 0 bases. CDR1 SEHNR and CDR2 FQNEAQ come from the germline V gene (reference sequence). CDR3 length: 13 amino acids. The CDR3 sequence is CASRQGMNTEAFF. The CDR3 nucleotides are TGTGCCAGTAGACAGGGGATGAACACTGAAGCTTTCTTT.

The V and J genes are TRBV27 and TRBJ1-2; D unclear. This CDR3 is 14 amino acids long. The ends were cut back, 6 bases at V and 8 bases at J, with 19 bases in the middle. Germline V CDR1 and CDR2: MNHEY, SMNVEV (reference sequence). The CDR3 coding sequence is TGTGCCAGCAGATACAGCAGGACCAACTGGGGCTACACCTTC. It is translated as CASRYSRTNWGYTF.

DNA for the CDR3: TGTGCCAGCAGTTTATTGGCCAGCTCCTACGAGCAGTACTTC. It yields the protein CASSLLASSYEQYF. The rearrangement joins TRBV27 to TRBJ2-7, with unresolved D. This CDR3 has 14 amino acids. Trimming cost V 1 base and J 0 bases, with 7 bases left between them. Germline CDR1 reads MNHEY; CDR2 reads SMNVEV (reference sequence).

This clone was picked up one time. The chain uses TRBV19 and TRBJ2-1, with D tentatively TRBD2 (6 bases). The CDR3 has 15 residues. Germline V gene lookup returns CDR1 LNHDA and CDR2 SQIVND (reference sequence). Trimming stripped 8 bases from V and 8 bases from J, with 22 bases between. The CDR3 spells CASQRTGTRADEQFF. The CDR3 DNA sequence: TGTGCCAGTCAACGGACCGGGACTCGAGCGGATGAGCAGTTCTTC.

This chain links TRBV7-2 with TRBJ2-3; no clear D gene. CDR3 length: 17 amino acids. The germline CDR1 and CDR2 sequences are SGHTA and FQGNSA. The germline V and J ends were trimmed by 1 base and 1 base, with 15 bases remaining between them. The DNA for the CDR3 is TGTGCCAGCAGCTTAGGATCTGGTACCAGCGGCACAGATACGCAGTATTTT. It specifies CASSLGSGTSGTDTQYF.

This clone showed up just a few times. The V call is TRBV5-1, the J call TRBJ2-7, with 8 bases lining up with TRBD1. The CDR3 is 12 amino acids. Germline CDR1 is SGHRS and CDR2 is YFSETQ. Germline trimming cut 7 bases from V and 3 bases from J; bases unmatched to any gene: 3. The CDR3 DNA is TGCGCCAGCGGGGGACAGGACTACGAGCAGTACTTC. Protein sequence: CASGGQDYEQYF.

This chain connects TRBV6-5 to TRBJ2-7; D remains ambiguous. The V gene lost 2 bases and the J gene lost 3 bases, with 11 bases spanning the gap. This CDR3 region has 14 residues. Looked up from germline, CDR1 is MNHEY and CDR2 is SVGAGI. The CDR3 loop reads CASSYGPEFYEQYF. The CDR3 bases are TGTGCCAGCAGTTACGGTCCCGAGTTCTACGAGCAGTACTTC.

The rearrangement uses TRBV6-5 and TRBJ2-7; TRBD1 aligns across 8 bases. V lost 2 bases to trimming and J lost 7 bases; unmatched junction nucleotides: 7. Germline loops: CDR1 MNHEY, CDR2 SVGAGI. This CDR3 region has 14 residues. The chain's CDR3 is CASSYAAGGGEQYF. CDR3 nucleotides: TGTGCCAGCAGTTACGCGGCAGGGGGCGGGGAGCAGTACTTC.

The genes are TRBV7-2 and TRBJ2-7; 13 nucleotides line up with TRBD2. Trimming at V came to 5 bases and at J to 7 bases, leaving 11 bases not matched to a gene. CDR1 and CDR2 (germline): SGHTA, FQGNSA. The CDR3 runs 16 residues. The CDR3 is CASSQLAGGPVREQYF. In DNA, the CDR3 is TGTGCCAGCAGCCAACTAGCGGGAGGGCCCGTACGAGAGCAGTACTTC.

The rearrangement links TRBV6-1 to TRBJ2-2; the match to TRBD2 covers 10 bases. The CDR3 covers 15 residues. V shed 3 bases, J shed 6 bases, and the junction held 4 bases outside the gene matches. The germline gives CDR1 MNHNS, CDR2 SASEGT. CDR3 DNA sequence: TGTGCCAGCAGTGAGGGACTAGCGAGCGCCGGGGAGCTGTTTTTT. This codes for CASSEGLASAGELFF.

Written as DNA, the CDR3 is TGTGCCAGCAAAACTAGCGGGAGGGGCACAGATACGCAGTATTTT. The encoded protein is CASKTSGRGTDTQYF. This rearrangement joins TRBV2 to TRBJ2-3, with 13 bases lining up with TRBD2. This CDR3 region has 15 residues. The germline V gene encodes CDR1 SNHLY and CDR2 FYNNEI. V lost 7 bases, J lost 1 base, and 2 bases stayed unmatched.

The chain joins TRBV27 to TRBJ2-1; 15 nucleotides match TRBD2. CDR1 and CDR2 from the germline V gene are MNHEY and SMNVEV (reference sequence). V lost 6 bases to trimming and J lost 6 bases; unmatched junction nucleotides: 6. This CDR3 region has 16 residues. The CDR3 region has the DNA TGTGCCAGCAGCCGAGGGACTAGCGGGAGGTTCAATGAGCAGTTCTTC. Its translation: CASSRGTSGRFNEQFF.

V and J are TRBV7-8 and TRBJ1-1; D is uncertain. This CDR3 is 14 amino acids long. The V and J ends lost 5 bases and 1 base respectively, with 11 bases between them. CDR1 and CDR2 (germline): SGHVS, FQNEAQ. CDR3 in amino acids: CASSPERANTEAFF. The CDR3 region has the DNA TGTGCCAGCAGCCCAGAAAGGGCGAACACTGAAGCTTTCTTT.